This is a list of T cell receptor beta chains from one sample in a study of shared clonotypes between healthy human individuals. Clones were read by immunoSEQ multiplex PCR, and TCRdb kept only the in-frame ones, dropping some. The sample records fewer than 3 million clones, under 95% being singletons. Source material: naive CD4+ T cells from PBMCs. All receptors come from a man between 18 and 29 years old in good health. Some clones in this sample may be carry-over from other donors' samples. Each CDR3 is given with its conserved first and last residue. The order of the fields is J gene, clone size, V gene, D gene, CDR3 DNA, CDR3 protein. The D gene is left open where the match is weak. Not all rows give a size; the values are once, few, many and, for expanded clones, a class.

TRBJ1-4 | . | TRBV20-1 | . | TGCAGTGCTAGCGGGAATGAACTGTTTTTT | CSASGNELFF
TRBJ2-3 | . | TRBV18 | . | TGTGCCAGCTCACCACAGGGGGGAGGCGCCACTACGCAGTATTTT | CASSPQGGGATTQYF
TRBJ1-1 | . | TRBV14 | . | TGTGCCAGCAGCCAAGATTTGGGCCAGGTGAACACTGAAGCTTTCTTT | CASSQDLGQVNTEAFF
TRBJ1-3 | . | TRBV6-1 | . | TGTGCCAGCAGTGAACTCTGGGGCTCTGGAAACACCATATATTTT | CASSELWGSGNTIYF
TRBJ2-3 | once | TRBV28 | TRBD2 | TGTGCCAGCAGTTTTCAGTGGAGCGGGAGGGGCACAGATACGCAGTATTTT | CASSFQWSGRGTDTQYF
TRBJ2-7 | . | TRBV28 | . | TGTGCCAGCAGCTCTACAGGGATCGAGCAGTACTTC | CASSSTGIEQYF
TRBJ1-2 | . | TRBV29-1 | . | TGCAGCGTTGAAAGCGCCCAAGTGGATGTTTATGGCTACACCTTC | CSVESAQVDVYGYTF
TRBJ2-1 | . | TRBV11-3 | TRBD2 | TGTGCCAGCAGCTTAGGCGGGGCGTTAGCGGGAGGGGGCAATGAGCAGTTCTTC | CASSLGGALAGGGNEQFF
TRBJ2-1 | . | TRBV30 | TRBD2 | TGTGCCTGGAGTGTGGGACTAGCGACCTACAATGAGCAGTTCTTC | CAWSVGLATYNEQFF
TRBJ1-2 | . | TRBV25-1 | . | TGTGCCAGCACCCGGGACGGGGGAGACTATGGCTACACCTTC | CASTRDGGDYGYTF
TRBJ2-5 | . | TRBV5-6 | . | TGTGCCAGCAGCCCGACGATCCGTGAGACCCAGTACTTC | CASSPTIRETQYF
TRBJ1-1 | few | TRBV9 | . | TGTGCCAGCAGCGTGTCGACAGTTTACACTGAAGCTTTCTTT | CASSVSTVYTEAFF
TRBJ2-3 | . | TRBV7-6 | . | TGTGCCAGCAGCCGTAGAACGATAGGAGATACGCAGTATTTT | CASSRRTIGDTQYF
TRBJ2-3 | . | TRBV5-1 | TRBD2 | TGCGCCAGCAGCCCGGGACTAGCGGGGGGCACAGATACGCAGTATTTT | CASSPGLAGGTDTQYF
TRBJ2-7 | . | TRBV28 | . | TGTGCCAGCAGTTTACAGGTTGTCAGGATCGAGCAGTACTTC | CASSLQVVRIEQYF
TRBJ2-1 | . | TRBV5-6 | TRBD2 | TGTGCCAGCAGCTTGACGACTAGCGGGCCCTTGAGGGATGAGCAGTTCTTC | CASSLTTSGPLRDEQFF
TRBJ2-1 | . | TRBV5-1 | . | TGCGCCAGCAGCGTCGCGCCGAACGACAATGAGCAGTTCTTC | CASSVAPNDNEQFF